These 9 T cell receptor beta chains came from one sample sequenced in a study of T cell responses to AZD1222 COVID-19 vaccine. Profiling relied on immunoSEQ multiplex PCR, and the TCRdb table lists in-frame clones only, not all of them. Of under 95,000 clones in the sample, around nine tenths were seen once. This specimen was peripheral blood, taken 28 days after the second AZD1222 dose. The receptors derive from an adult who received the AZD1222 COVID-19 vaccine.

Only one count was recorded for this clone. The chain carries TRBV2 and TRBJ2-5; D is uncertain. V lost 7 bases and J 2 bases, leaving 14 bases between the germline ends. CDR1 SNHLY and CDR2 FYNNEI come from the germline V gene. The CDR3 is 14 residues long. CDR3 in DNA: TGTGCCAGCAATCTGGAGCCTCAACAAGAGACCCAGTACTTC. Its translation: CASNLEPQQETQYF.

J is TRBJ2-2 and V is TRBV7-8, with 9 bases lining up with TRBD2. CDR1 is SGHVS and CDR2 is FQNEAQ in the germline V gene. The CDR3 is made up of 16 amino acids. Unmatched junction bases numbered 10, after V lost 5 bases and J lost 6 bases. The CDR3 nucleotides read TGTGCCAGCAGCCTCGTGGCGGGGGGGCGAGCCGGGGAGCTGTTTTTT. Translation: CASSLVAGGRAGELFF.

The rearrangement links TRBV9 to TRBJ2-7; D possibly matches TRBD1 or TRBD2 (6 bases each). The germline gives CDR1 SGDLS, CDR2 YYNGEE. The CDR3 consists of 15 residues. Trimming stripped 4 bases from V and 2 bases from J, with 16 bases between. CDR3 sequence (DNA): TGTGCCAGCAGCCCCCAGAGGAGGGGGGCCTACGAGCAGTACTTC. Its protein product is CASSPQRRGAYEQYF.

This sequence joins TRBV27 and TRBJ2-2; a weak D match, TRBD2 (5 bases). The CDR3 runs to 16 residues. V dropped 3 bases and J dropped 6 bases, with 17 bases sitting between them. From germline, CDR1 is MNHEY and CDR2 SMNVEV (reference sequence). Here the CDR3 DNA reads TGTGCCAGCAGTTTCTCGGGATATGGAACGCCCGGGGAGCTGTTTTTT. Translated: CASSFSGYGTPGELFF.

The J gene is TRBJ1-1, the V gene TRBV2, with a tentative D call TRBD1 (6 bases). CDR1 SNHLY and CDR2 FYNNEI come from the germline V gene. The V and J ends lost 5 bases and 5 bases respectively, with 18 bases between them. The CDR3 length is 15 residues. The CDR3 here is CASSWRRGGGTEAFF. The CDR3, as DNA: TGTGCCAGCAGTTGGCGCAGAGGGGGTGGGACTGAAGCTTTCTTT.

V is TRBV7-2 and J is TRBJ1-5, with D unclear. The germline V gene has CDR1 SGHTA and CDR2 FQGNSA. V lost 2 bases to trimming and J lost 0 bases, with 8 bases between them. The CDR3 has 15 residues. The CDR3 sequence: CASSLHLDSNQPQHF. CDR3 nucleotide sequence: TGTGCCAGCAGCTTACATCTCGATAGCAATCAGCCCCAGCATTTT.

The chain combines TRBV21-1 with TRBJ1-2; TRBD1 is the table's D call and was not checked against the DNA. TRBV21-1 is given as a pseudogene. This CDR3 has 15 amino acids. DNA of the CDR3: TGTGCCAGCAGCAAAAGGCAGGGGGACCCCTATGGCTACACCTTC. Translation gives CASSKRQGDPYGYTF.

CDR3 in DNA: TGTGCCAGCAGTTTCCTAGCGGGGGGAAGCTCCTACGAGCAGTACTTC. Its protein product is CASSFLAGGSSYEQYF. The chain has TRBV28 and TRBJ2-7; TRBD2 matches 11 bases. There are 16 residues in the CDR3. With 3 bases clipped from V and 0 bases from J, the junction kept 4 bases outside the gene matches. Looked up from germline, CDR1 is MDHEN and CDR2 is SYDVKM.

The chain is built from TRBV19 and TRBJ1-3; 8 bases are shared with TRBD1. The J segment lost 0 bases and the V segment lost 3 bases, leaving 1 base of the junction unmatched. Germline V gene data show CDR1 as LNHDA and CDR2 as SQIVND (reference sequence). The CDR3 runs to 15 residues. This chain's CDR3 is CASSIGTGSGNTIYF. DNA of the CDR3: TGTGCCAGTAGTATTGGGACAGGCTCTGGAAACACCATATATTTT. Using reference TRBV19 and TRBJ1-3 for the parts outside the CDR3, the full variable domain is DGGITQSPKYLFRKEGQNVTLSCEQNLNHDAMYWYRQDPGQGLRLIYYSQIVNDFQKGDIAEGYSVSREKKESFPLTVTSAQKNPTAFYLCASSIGTGSGNTIYFGEGSWLTVV.